The 18 T cell receptor beta chains below come from one sample, sequenced in a study of PD-L1 blockade in urothelial cancer. Sequencing used immunoSEQ multiplex PCR; TCRdb keeps in-frame clones, though not all of them. The sample has around 130,000 clones, 65% to 85% seen once. The time point: pretreatment peripheral blood. The specimen comprised PBMCs, sampled around atezolizumab (anti-PD-L1) treatment. These receptors were obtained from a man in his fifties or sixties with urothelial cancer.

The sample holds one count of this clone. The chain carries TRBV7-2 and TRBJ1-2; 7 nucleotides match TRBD1. Looked up from germline, CDR1 is SGHTA and CDR2 is FQGNSA. The CDR3 runs 16 residues. V lost 1 base and J lost 4; bases outside the gene matches: 9. This CDR3 reads CASSLGQGRSSYGYTF. Written as DNA, the CDR3 is TGTGCCAGCAGCTTAGGACAGGGCCGGTCGAGCTATGGCTACACCTTC. Supplemented by reference TRBV7-2 and TRBJ1-2, the full variable domain reads GAGVSQSPSNKVTEKGKDVELRCDPISGHTALYWYRQSLGQGLEFLIYFQGNSAPDKSGLPSDRFSAERTGGSVSTLTIQRTQQEDSAVYLCASSLGQGRSSYGYTFGSGTRLTVV.

This clone was recorded once. This rearrangement joins TRBV20-1 to TRBJ2-1, with unresolved D. V was cut by 2 bases and J by 7 bases, with 6 bases left in between. Looked up from germline, CDR1 is DFQATT and CDR2 is SNEGSKA (reference sequence). CDR3 length: 11 residues. The CDR3: CSARLLNEQFF. CDR3 DNA sequence: TGCAGTGCTAGACTGCTAAATGAGCAGTTCTTC.

Here the CDR3 reads CASSKGGGNTIYF. The CDR3 DNA reads TGTGCCAGCAGCAAAGGAGGTGGAAACACCATATATTTT. The V call is TRBV21-1, the J call TRBJ1-3. TRBV21-1 is flagged as a pseudogene. This CDR3 is built from 13 residues.

This chain connects TRBV27 to TRBJ2-7; possibly TRBD2 for D (6 bases). Germline V lookup: CDR1 MNHEY, CDR2 SMNVEV (reference sequence). CDR3 length equals 14 residues. V lost 5 bases and J lost 5, with 16 bases in between. CDR3 coding DNA: TGTGCCAGCAGTGCACCGGGACTTTGGCACGAGCAGTACTTC. It yields the protein CASSAPGLWHEQYF.

The rearrangement joins TRBV6-5 to TRBJ1-2; possibly TRBD1 for D (5 bases). Trimming left V 6 bases short and J 5 bases short, with 10 bases between. The germline V gene has CDR1 MNHEY and CDR2 SVGAGI. The CDR3 totals 12 residues. CDR3 loop: CASRAGEYGYTF. CDR3 bases: TGTGCCAGCAGGGCGGGGGAATATGGCTACACCTTC.

The chain is built from TRBV28 and TRBJ1-1; the D is unclear. The CDR3 has 13 amino acids. From germline, CDR1 is MDHEN and CDR2 SYDVKM. The V end was cut by 5 bases, the J end by 8 bases, with 15 bases between. The DNA of the CDR3 is TGTGCCAGCAGTGAGGGAGTTATAAGGGAAGCTTTCTTT. Encoded protein: CASSEGVIREAFF.

The J gene is TRBJ2-1, the V gene TRBV27; TRBD2 agrees at 11 bases. CDR3 length: 15 residues. Germline trimming cut 7 bases from V and 8 bases from J; bases unmatched to any gene: 10. Germline V gene sequence: CDR1 MNHEY, CDR2 SMNVEV (reference sequence). This CDR3 reads CASTSTGLAGDEQFF. In DNA form, the CDR3 reads TGTGCCAGCACGAGTACCGGACTAGCGGGCGATGAGCAGTTCTTC.

The J gene is TRBJ2-3, the V gene TRBV7-9; 10 bases agree with TRBD2. Germline CDR1 is SEHNR and CDR2 is FQNEAQ (reference sequence). Losses at the gene ends were 5 bases for V and 6 bases for J; bases not matched to a gene: 5. The CDR3 totals 14 residues. The CDR3 is CASSPSGSSDTQYF. DNA of the CDR3: TGTGCCAGCAGCCCTAGCGGGAGTAGCGATACGCAGTATTTT.

The J gene is TRBJ1-1, the V gene TRBV27; maybe TRBD1 (5 bases). Looked up from germline, CDR1 is MNHEY and CDR2 is SMNVEV (reference sequence). This CDR3 contains 15 residues. Trimming pared 6 bases from V and 6 bases from J, leaving 20 bases between. The CDR3 protein is CASRPWGSLDAEAFF. The DNA of the CDR3 is TGTGCCAGCAGACCCTGGGGCAGCCTCGATGCTGAAGCTTTCTTT.

The rearrangement links TRBV2 to TRBJ1-5; unclear D gene. The CDR3 length is 15 residues. V lost 1 base and J lost 0, with 7 bases in between. Germline V gives CDR1 SNHLY, CDR2 FYNNEI. Here the CDR3 reads CASSEGRDSNQPQHF. As DNA, the CDR3 is TGTGCCAGCAGTGAAGGGCGGGATAGCAATCAGCCCCAGCATTTT.

This clone has only one observation. The V gene is TRBV5-4, the J gene TRBJ1-2, with D perhaps TRBD1 (6 bases). The length of the CDR3 is 15 residues. V dropped 4 bases and J dropped 0 bases, with 13 bases sitting between them. CDR1 is SGHNT, CDR2 YYREEE, per germline (reference sequence). CDR3 region: CASSRGHPANYGYTF. The DNA of the CDR3 is TGTGCCAGCAGCCGGGGACATCCAGCTAACTATGGCTACACCTTC.

V gene TRBV28 combines with J gene TRBJ2-7, with 16 bases that match TRBD2. CDR1 MDHEN and CDR2 SYDVKM come from the germline V gene. V trimming: 6 bases; J trimming: 2 bases; junction bases outside the gene matches: 4. CDR3 length: 16 residues. CDR3 amino acids: CASSTGTSGRAYEQYF. The CDR3 region has the DNA TGTGCCAGCAGCACCGGGACTAGCGGGAGGGCCTACGAGCAGTACTTC.

This clone was detected once. The chain is built from TRBV11-2 and TRBJ2-5, with 10 bases aligning to TRBD2. Trimming took 5 bases from V and 2 from J; bases not matched to a gene: 11. Germline CDR1 is SGHAT and CDR2 is FQNNGV. This CDR3 is 17 amino acids long. CDR3 nucleotide sequence: TGTGCCAGCAGCACCCGCCCCACTAGCGGGACACAAGAGACCCAGTACTTC. Translation: CASSTRPTSGTQETQYF.

The chain couples TRBV5-6 to TRBJ1-4, with a possible D match to TRBD1 (5 bases). Germline values: CDR1 SGHDT, CDR2 YYEEEE. The V gene lost 1 base and the J gene lost 7 bases, with 11 bases spanning the gap. The CDR3 extends over 14 amino acids. CDR3 bases: TGTGCCAGCAGCTTGCCCCCAGGGCGTGAAAAACTGTTTTTT. Translated, it gives CASSLPPGREKLFF.

The genes are TRBV6-6 and TRBJ2-3; 7 nucleotides match TRBD1. In germline, CDR1 is MNHNY, CDR2 SVGAGI (reference sequence). V gave up 7 bases and J gave up 8 bases; unmatched junction bases: 6. The CDR3 runs to 12 residues. The CDR3 loop is CASTRDSSTQYF. As DNA, the CDR3 is TGTGCCAGCACCCGGGACAGCAGTACGCAGTATTTT.

This clone was detected a few times. The chain recombines TRBV28 with TRBJ1-2, with 8 bases lining up with TRBD1. The germline gives CDR1 MDHEN, CDR2 SYDVKM. The ends lost 6 bases at V and 7 bases at J; junction bases unmatched: 4. The CDR3 runs 12 residues. CDR3 sequence reads: CASRQTGGGYTF. In DNA, the CDR3 is TGTGCCAGCAGGCAAACAGGGGGTGGCTACACCTTC.

The CDR3 loop is CASTPNPQIYGYTF. The CDR3 region has the DNA TGTGCCAGCACCCCGAACCCCCAGATTTATGGCTACACCTTC. The V and J genes are TRBV6-5 and TRBJ1-2; D ambiguous. This CDR3 comprises 14 residues. Germline V lookup: CDR1 MNHEY, CDR2 SVGAGI. Trimming took off 7 bases at V and 5 bases at J, with 17 bases between the two ends.

The J gene is TRBJ2-5, the V gene TRBV4-2, with 8 positions matching TRBD2. There are 16 residues in the CDR3. Germline loops: CDR1 LGHNA, CDR2 YNFKEQ. The ends lost 1 base at V and 4 bases at J; junction bases unmatched: 8. CDR3 region: CASSQAKRERGETQYF. The DNA of the CDR3 is TGTGCCAGCAGCCAAGCGAAGCGGGAGCGGGGAGAGACCCAGTACTTC.